Listed below are T cell receptor beta chains from one sample, sequenced in a study of blood T cell repertoires in COVID-19. Measured with immunoSEQ multiplex PCR; TCRdb has only the in-frame clones, and not every one. The data hold 75,000 to 90,000 clones, with about 90% observed a single time. The sequenced material came from peripheral blood. The receptors derive from a man older than 75 with acute or convalescent COVID-19. CDR3s include the opening cysteine and the closing phenylalanine or tryptophan. The D gene is left open where the match is weak. A row's size may be missing; if present it is once, few, many or a size class.

clone_size d_call j_call v_call cdr3_aa cdr3_nt
. . TRBJ1-6 TRBV21-1 CASSKGTRRDSYNSPLHF TGTGCCAGCAGCAAGGGGACACGTCGAGATTCCTATAATTCACCCCTCCACTTT
. . TRBJ1-5 TRBV6-5 CASSRQGNQPQHF TGTGCCAGCAGCCGACAGGGCAATCAGCCCCAGCATTTT
. . TRBJ1-4 TRBV19 CASSMGGFVVNEKLFF TGTGCCAGTAGTATGGGGGGTTTTGTAGTTAATGAAAAACTGTTTTTT
. . TRBJ1-2 TRBV10-3 CAISGGNYGYTF TGTGCCATCAGTGGCGGAAACTATGGCTACACCTTC
. TRBD2 TRBJ2-3 TRBV5-1 CASSLYPLAPNTDTQYF TGCGCCAGCAGCTTGTACCCACTAGCGCCGAACACAGATACGCAGTATTTT
. TRBD2 TRBJ2-5 TRBV5-1 CASSSGLARPQETQYF TGCGCCAGCAGCTCGGGACTAGCGCGGCCACAAGAGACCCAGTACTTC
. TRBD2 TRBJ2-1 TRBV3-1/TRBV3-2 CASSPSGGSYNEQFF TGTGCCAGCAGCCCTAGCGGGGGCTCCTACAATGAGCAGTTCTTC
. . TRBJ1-2 TRBV3-1/TRBV3-2 CASSHRANYGYTF TGTGCCAGCAGCCACCGGGCTAACTATGGCTACACCTTC
. TRBD1 TRBJ1-6 TRBV5-1 CASSLDGTGVSPLHF TGCGCCAGCAGCTTAGATGGGACAGGGGTTTCACCCCTCCACTTT
. TRBD1 TRBJ1-1 TRBV19 CASTYRGFTEAFF TGTGCCAGTACTTACAGGGGGTTCACTGAAGCTTTCTTT
. . TRBJ2-1 TRBV19 CASSIVGGEQFF TGTGCCAGTAGTATAGTTGGGGGCGAGCAGTTCTTC
few . TRBJ1-2 TRBV10-3 CAISENPRNYGYTF TGTGCCATCAGTGAAAATCCCCGGAACTATGGCTACACCTTC
. TRBD1 TRBJ1-5 TRBV19 CASSALRQGAGIQPQHF TGTGCCAGTAGTGCCTTGAGACAGGGGGCCGGCATTCAGCCCCAGCATTTT
. . TRBJ2-5 TRBV15 CATSRSFRGETQYF TGTGCCACCAGCAGGTCATTCCGAGGAGAGACCCAGTACTTC
. TRBD2 TRBJ2-1 TRBV10-1 CASSDQVAGGLGEQFF TGCGCCAGCAGTGATCAGGTAGCGGGAGGTTTGGGTGAGCAGTTCTTC
. . TRBJ2-7 TRBV7-8 CASTPTGQNYEQYF TGTGCCAGCACCCCGACAGGACAAAACTACGAGCAGTACTTC
. . TRBJ1-1 TRBV30 CAWSGQGLNTEAFF TGTGCCTGGAGTGGGCAGGGACTAAACACTGAAGCTTTCTTT
. . TRBJ1-2 TRBV11-2 CASSRLKAYGYTF TGTGCCAGCAGCAGACTGAAGGCCTATGGCTACACCTTC
. . TRBJ2-3 TRBV11-2 CASSPRMFTDTQYF TGTGCCAGCAGCCCGCGGATGTTCACAGATACGCAGTATTTT
. TRBD1 TRBJ1-2 TRBV28 CASDTGVSYGYTF TGTGCCAGCGACACAGGGGTAAGCTATGGCTACACCTTC
. TRBD2 TRBJ2-7 TRBV20-1 CSASGGVDEQYF TGCAGTGCTAGTGGGGGGGTGGACGAGCAGTACTTC
. TRBD1 TRBJ1-5 TRBV6-6 CASSRQGGSYSNQPQHF TGTGCCAGCAGTCGACAGGGTGGAAGTTATAGCAATCAGCCCCAGCATTTT
. TRBD2 TRBJ2-7 TRBV7-2 CASSQRTSGYYEQYF TGTGCCAGCAGCCAGCGGACTAGCGGCTACTACGAGCAGTACTTC
. TRBD1 TRBJ1-5 TRBV18 CASASDRDGGPQHF TGTGCCAGTGCCAGCGACAGGGATGGTGGGCCCCAGCATTTT
. . TRBJ1-1 TRBV7-3 CASSPGGGAEAFF TGTGCCAGCAGCCCGGGGGGAGGGGCTGAAGCTTTCTTT
. TRBD1 TRBJ2-3 TRBV7-7 CASSAGTGGAGTQYF TGTGCTAGCAGCGCCGGGACAGGGGGCGCGGGTACGCAGTATTTT
. . TRBJ2-1 TRBV7-9 CASSLSGAHNEQFF TGTGCCAGCAGCTTATCAGGGGCCCACAATGAGCAGTTCTTC
. TRBD1 TRBJ1-3 TRBV12-5 CASGLGQGLPSGNTIYF TGTGCTAGTGGTTTGGGACAGGGGTTACCCTCTGGAAACACCATATATTTT
once . TRBJ2-7 TRBV4-1 CASSQDGGNPYEQYF TGCGCCAGCAGCCAAGACGGAGGGAACCCTTACGAGCAGTACTTC
. TRBD1 TRBJ1-5 TRBV6-5 CASSSPGTGETAQHF TGTGCCAGCAGTTCCCCTGGGACAGGAGAAACGGCCCAGCATTTT
once TRBD1 TRBJ2-5 TRBV24-1 CATAWGQAEGTQYF TGTGCCACCGCATGGGGACAGGCAGAGGGGACCCAGTACTTC
. TRBD2 TRBJ2-5 TRBV23-1 CASSPGPLAGGTEETQYF TGCGCCAGCAGTCCCGGGCCCCTAGCGGGGGGGACCGAAGAGACCCAGTACTTC